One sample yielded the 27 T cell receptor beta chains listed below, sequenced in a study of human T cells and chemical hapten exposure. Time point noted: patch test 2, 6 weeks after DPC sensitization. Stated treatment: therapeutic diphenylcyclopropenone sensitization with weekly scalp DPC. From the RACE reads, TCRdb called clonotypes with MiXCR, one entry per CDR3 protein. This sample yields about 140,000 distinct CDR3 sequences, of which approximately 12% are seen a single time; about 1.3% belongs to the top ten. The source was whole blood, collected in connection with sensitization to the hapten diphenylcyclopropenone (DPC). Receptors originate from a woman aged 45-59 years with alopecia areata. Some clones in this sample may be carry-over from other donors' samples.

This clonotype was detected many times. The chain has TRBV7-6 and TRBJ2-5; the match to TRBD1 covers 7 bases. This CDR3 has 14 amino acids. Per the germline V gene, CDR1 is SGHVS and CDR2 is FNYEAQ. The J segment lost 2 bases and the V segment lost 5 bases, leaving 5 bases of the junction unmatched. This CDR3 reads CASSGGQIQETQYF. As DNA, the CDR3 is TGTGCCAGCAGCGGGGGACAGATACAAGAGACCCAGTACTTC.

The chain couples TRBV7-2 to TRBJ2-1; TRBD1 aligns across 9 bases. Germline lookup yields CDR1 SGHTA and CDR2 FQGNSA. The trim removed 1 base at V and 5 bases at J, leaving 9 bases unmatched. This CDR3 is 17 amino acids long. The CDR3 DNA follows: TGTGCCAGCAGCTTAGGGATGACAGGGGGGCCTGACAATGAGCAGTTCTTC. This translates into CASSLGMTGGPDNEQFF.

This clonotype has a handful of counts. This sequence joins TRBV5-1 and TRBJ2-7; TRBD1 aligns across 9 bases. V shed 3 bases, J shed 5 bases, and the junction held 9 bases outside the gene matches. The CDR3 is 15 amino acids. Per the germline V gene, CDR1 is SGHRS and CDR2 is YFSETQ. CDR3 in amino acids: CASSSPGQGRHEQYF. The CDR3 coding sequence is TGCGCCAGCAGCTCGCCGGGACAGGGACGGCACGAGCAGTACTTC.

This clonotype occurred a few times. The CDR3 sequence is CASSLLGQGNNQPQHF. The CDR3 nucleotides are TGTGCCAGCAGCTTACTTGGACAGGGGAACAATCAGCCCCAGCATTTT. The chain carries TRBV7-9 and TRBJ1-5; 9 bases are shared with TRBD1. CDR1 is SEHNR and CDR2 is FQNEAQ in the germline V gene (reference sequence). V shed 2 bases, J shed 3 bases, and the junction held 5 bases outside the gene matches. This CDR3 comprises 16 residues.

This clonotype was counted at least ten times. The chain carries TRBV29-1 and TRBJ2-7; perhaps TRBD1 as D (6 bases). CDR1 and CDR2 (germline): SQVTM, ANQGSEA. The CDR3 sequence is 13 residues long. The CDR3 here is CTHPLQGNNEQYF. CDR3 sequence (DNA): TGCACCCACCCCCTCCAGGGGAATAACGAGCAGTACTTC.

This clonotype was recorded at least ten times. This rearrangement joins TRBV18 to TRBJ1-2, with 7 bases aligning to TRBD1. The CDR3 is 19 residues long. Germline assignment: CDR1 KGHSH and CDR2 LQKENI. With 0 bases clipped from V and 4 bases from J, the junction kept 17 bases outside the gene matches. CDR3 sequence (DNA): TGTGCCAGCTCACCACCGACTCTCCCCCTCGCAGGGGGGACCTATGGCTACACCTTC. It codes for CASSPPTLPLAGGTYGYTF.

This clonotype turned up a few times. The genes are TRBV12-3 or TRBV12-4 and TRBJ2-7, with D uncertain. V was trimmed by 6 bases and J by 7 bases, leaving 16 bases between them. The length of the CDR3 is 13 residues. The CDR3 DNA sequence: TGTGCCAGCAGCTTGGACCCCTCCCTGGAGCAGTACTTC. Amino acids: CASSLDPSLEQYF.

The CDR3 region is CASSPEDYYGYTF. DNA for the CDR3: TGTGCCAGCTCACCAGAAGATTACTATGGCTACACCTTC. V usage is TRBV18 and J usage is TRBJ1-2; no firm D call. Trimming stripped 2 bases from V and 3 bases from J, with 7 bases between. The CDR3 is 13 amino acids. Germline CDR1 is KGHSH and CDR2 is LQKENI. The full variable domain, its missing parts supplied by reference TRBV18 and TRBJ1-2, is NAGVMQNPRHLVRRRGQEARLRCSPMKGHSHVYWYRQLPEEGLKFMVYLQKENIIDESGMPKERFSAEFPKEGPSILRIQQVVRGDSAAYFCASSPEDYYGYTFGSGTRLTVV.

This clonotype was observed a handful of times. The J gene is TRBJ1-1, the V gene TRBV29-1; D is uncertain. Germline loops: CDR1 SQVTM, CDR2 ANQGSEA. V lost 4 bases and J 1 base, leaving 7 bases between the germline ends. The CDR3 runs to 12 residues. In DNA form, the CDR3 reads TGCAGCGTTGGGACGTCGAACACTGAAGCTTTCTTT. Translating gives CSVGTSNTEAFF.

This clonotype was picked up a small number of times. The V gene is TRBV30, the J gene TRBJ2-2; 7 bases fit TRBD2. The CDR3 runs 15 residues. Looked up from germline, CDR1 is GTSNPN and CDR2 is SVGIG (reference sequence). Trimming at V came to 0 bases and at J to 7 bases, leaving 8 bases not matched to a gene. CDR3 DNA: TGTGCCTGGAGTGTTAGGCGGGGGAGCGTCGGGGAGCTGTTTTTT. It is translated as CAWSVRRGSVGELFF.

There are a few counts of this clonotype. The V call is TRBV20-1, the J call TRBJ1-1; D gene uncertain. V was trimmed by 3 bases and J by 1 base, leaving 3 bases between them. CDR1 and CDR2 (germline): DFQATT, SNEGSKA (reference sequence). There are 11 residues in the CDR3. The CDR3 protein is CSASENTEAFF. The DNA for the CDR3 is TGCAGTGCTAGTGAGAACACTGAAGCTTTCTTT.

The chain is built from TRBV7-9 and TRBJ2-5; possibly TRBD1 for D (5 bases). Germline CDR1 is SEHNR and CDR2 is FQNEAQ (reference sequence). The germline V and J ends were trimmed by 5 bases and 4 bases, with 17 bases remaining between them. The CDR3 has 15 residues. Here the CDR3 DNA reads TGTGCCAGCAGCAAAAGGACACGCCCCGGAGAGACCCAGTACTTC. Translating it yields CASSKRTRPGETQYF.

The CDR3 is CASSLIGPYSNQPQHF. Written as DNA, the CDR3 is TGTGCCAGCAGCTTGATTGGACCTTATAGCAATCAGCCCCAGCATTTT. The chain joins TRBV7-2 to TRBJ1-5; D is unresolved. CDR1 and CDR2 (germline): SGHTA, FQGNSA. The CDR3 runs 16 residues. V was cut by 3 bases and J by 0 bases, with 12 bases left in between.

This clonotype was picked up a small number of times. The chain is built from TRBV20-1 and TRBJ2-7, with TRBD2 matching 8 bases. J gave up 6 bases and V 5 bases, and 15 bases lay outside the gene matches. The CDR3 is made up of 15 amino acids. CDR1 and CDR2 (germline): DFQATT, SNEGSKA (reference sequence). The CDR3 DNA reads TGCAGTGCTGCCCCCTTTTGGGCCGGGGGGGGCGAGCAGTACTTC. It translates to CSAAPFWAGGGEQYF.

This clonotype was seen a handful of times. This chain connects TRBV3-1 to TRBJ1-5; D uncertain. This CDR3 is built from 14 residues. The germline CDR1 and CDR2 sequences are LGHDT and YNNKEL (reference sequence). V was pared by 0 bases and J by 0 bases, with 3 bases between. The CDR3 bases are TGTGCCAGCAGCCAAGATCTTAGCAATCAGCCCCAGCATTTT. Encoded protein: CASSQDLSNQPQHF.

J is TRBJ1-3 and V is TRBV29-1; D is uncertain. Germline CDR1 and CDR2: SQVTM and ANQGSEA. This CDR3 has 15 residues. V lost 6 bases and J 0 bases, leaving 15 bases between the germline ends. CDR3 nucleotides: TGCAGCGTCCACCGCCTGGGAGCCTCTGGAAACACCATATATTTT. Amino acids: CSVHRLGASGNTIYF.

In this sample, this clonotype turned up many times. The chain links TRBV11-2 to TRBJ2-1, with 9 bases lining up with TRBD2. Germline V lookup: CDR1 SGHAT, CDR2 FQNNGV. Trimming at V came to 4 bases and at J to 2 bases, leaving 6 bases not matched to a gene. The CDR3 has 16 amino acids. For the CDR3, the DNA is TGTGCCAGCAGCTACGTAGCGGGAGCCGCCTACAATGAGCAGTTCTTC. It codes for CASSYVAGAAYNEQFF.

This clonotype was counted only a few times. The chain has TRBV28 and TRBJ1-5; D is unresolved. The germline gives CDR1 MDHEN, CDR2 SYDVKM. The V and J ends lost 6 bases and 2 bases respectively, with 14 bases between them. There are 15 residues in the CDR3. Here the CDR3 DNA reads TGTGCCAGCAGGGCGCCATCAAGGGGCAATCAGCCCCAGCATTTT. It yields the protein CASRAPSRGNQPQHF.

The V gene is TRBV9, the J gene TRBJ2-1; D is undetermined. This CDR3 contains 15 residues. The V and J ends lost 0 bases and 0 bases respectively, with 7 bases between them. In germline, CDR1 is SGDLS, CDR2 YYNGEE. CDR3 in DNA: TGTGCCAGCAGCGTAGAGGCAATCTCCTACAATGAGCAGTTCTTC. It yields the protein CASSVEAISYNEQFF.

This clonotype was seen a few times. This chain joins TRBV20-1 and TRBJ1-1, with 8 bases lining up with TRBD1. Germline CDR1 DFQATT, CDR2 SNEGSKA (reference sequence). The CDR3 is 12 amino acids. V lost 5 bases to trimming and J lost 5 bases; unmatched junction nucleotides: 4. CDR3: CSAGTGDTEAFF. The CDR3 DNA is TGCAGTGCTGGGACAGGTGATACTGAAGCTTTCTTT.

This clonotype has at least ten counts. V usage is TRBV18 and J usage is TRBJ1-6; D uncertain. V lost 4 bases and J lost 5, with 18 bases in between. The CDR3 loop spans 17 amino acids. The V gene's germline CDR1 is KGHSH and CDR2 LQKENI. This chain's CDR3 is CASSQIARTENNSPLHF. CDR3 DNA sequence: TGTGCCAGCTCACAAATAGCCCGGACGGAGAATAATTCACCCCTCCACTTT.

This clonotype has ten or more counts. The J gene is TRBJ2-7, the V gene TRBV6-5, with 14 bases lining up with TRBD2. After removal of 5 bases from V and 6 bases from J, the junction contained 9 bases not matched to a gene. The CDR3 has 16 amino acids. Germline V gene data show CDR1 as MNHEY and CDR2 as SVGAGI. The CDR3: CASSTSTSGRAREQYF. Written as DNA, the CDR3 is TGTGCCAGCAGTACCTCGACTAGCGGGAGGGCTCGCGAGCAGTACTTC.

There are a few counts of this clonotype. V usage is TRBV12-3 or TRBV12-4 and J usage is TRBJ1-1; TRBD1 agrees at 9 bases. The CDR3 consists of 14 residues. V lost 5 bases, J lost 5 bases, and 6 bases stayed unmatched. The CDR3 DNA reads TGTGCCAGCAGTCGGGGACAGGGTAGAACTGAAGCTTTCTTT. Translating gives CASSRGQGRTEAFF.

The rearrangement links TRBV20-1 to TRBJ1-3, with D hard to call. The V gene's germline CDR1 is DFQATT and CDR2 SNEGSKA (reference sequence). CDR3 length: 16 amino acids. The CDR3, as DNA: TGCAGCGCCGCTACGGCCGCTACTCTCTTCGGAAACACCATATATTTT. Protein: CSAATAATLFGNTIYF.

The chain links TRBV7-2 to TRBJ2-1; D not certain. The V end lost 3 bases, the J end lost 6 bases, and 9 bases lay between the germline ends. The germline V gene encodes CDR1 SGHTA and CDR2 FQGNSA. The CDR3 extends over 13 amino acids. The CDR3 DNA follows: TGTGCCAGCAGCTTGGTAGTGACCAATGAGCAGTTCTTC. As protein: CASSLVVTNEQFF.

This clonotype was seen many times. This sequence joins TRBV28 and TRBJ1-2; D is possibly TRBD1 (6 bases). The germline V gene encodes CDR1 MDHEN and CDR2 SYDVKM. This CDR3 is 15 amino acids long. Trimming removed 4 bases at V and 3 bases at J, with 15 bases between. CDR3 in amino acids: CASSSPGSGDYGYTF. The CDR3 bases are TGTGCCAGCAGTTCTCCCGGTTCAGGGGACTATGGCTACACCTTC.

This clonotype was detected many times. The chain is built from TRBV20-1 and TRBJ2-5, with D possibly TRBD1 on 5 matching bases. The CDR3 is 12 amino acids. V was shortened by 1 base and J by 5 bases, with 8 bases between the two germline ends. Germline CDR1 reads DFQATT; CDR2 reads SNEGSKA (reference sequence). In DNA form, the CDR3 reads TGCAGTGCTAGAGTTGGGGCCGAGACCCAGTACTTC. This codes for CSARVGAETQYF.